The 24 T cell receptor beta chains below all came from one sample that was sequenced in a study of neurological immune-mediated disorders. TCRdb re-analysed the 5' RACE reads in MiXCR, keeping a single row per CDR3 protein. Here the sample spans approximately 41,000 distinct CDR3 sequences, 2% to 2.5% being singletons. The specimen sequenced was PBMCs. Receptors originate from a man younger than 45 with multiple sclerosis.

The sample holds many counts of this clonotype. The chain uses TRBV10-3 and TRBJ2-2; the D is unclear. V lost 4 bases to trimming and J lost 1 base, with 10 bases between them. The CDR3 extends over 15 amino acids. Germline assignment: CDR1 ENHRY and CDR2 SYGVKD. The CDR3 bases are TGTGCCATCAGTGGTTTGGCTGAGAACACCGGGGAGCTGTTTTTT. This gives the protein CAISGLAENTGELFF.

This clonotype showed up many times. The rearrangement joins TRBV7-8 to TRBJ1-5; 7 bases match TRBD1. V was clipped by 1 base and J by 0 bases; unmatched bases: 6. This CDR3 is built from 17 residues. From germline, CDR1 is SGHVS and CDR2 FQNEAQ. CDR3 DNA: TGTGCCAGCAGCTTAGTAGGGGGCTCGGATAGCAATCAGCCCCAGCATTTT. Translation gives CASSLVGGSDSNQPQHF.

This clonotype was seen many times. The rearrangement joins TRBV4-1 to TRBJ2-1; D might be TRBD2 (5 bases). Between the trimmed V and J ends, which lost 1 base and 4 bases, there was a span of 8 bases. The CDR3 sequence is 14 residues long. CDR1 is MGHRA, CDR2 YSYEKL, per germline. The CDR3 is CASSQATSYNEQFF. The DNA of the CDR3 is TGCGCCAGCAGCCAAGCTACTAGTTACAATGAGCAGTTCTTC.

This clonotype has more than one count but fewer than ten. This rearrangement joins TRBV7-2 to TRBJ1-1, with D perhaps matching TRBD1 (6 bases). Trimming left V 3 bases short and J 5 bases short, with 16 bases between. CDR3 length: 15 amino acids. Germline loops: CDR1 SGHTA, CDR2 FQGNSA. The chain's CDR3 is CASSFQTGSVTEAFF. CDR3 in DNA: TGTGCCAGCAGCTTTCAAACAGGGAGTGTAACTGAAGCTTTCTTT.

This clonotype was detected many times. CDR3 sequence reads: CASSLAGGRTDEQFF. In nucleotides, the CDR3 is TGCGCCAGCTCATTAGCGGGGGGGCGGACCGATGAGCAGTTCTTC. The chain joins TRBV5-1 to TRBJ2-1; 11 bases align to TRBD2. The junction had 11 bases not matched to a gene; V was cut back by 7 bases and J by 8 bases. The V gene's germline CDR1 is SGHRS and CDR2 YFSETQ. The CDR3 is 15 amino acids. The variable domain in full, completed from reference TRBV5-1 and TRBJ2-1, reads KAGVTQTPRYLIKTRGQQVTLSCSPISGHRSVSWYQQTPGQGLQFLFEYFSETQRNKGNFPGRFSGRQFSNSRSEMNVSTLELGDSALYLCASSLAGGRTDEQFFGPGTRLTVL.

This clonotype was counted ten times or more. The chain joins TRBV20-1 to TRBJ2-1; D could derive from TRBD1 or TRBD2 (5 bases each). The V end lost 3 bases, the J end lost 15 bases, and 18 bases lay between the germline ends. The CDR3 has 12 residues. Per the germline V gene, CDR1 is DFQATT and CDR2 is SNEGSKA (reference sequence). The CDR3 coding sequence is TGCAGTGCTAGCACTAGGGGCTTGCTAGGGTTCTTC. Translating gives CSASTRGLLGFF.

This clonotype was counted at least ten times. The chain is built from TRBV20-1 and TRBJ1-6, with a tentative D call TRBD1 (6 bases). The CDR3 loop spans 15 amino acids. V lost 1 base and J 0 bases, leaving 7 bases between the germline ends. The V gene's germline CDR1 is DFQATT and CDR2 SNEGSKA (reference sequence). The CDR3 sequence is CSARARGSYNSPLHF. CDR3 coding DNA: TGCAGTGCTAGAGCCAGGGGCTCCTATAATTCACCCCTCCACTTT.

The table lists this clonotype with many counts. V and J are TRBV6-6 and TRBJ2-1; 7 nucleotides line up with TRBD1. V was pared by 2 bases and J by 7 bases, with 2 bases of the junction left unmatched. The CDR3 totals 13 residues. Germline CDR1 MNHNY, CDR2 SVGAGI (reference sequence). Here the CDR3 reads CASSYQQGNEQFF. The CDR3 nucleotides are TGTGCCAGCAGTTACCAACAGGGGAATGAGCAGTTCTTC.

This clonotype showed up many times. V and J are TRBV5-1 and TRBJ2-5; D may be TRBD2 (5 bases). The CDR3 consists of 15 residues. Germline CDR1 is SGHRS and CDR2 is YFSETQ. Trimming removed 6 bases at V and 1 base at J, with 16 bases between. The CDR3: CASNPVIGIQETQYF. In DNA, the CDR3 is TGCGCCAGCAACCCTGTAATCGGGATCCAAGAGACCCAGTACTTC.

The sample holds many counts of this clonotype. The chain is built from TRBV25-1 and TRBJ2-7; D is possibly TRBD2 (6 bases). Germline CDR1 MGHDK, CDR2 SYGVNS. V lost 8 bases and J 5 bases, leaving 19 bases between the germline ends. The CDR3 spans 14 residues. This CDR3 reads CASGKGTSGDEQYF. CDR3 bases: TGTGCCAGCGGAAAGGGGACTTCAGGCGACGAGCAGTACTTC.

This clonotype was observed at least ten times. The CDR3 spells CASSSQLRDREYNSPLHF. The CDR3 region has the DNA TGTGCCAGCAGCAGCCAACTGAGGGACAGGGAATATAATTCACCCCTCCACTTT. The J gene is TRBJ1-6, the V gene TRBV3-1; 9 bases line up with TRBD1. Unmatched junction bases numbered 12, after V lost 5 bases and J lost 4 bases. This CDR3 comprises 18 residues. Germline V gives CDR1 LGHDT, CDR2 YNNKEL (reference sequence).

The sample holds many counts of this clonotype. J is TRBJ2-5 and V is TRBV15; D possibly corresponds to TRBD1 (7 bases). V gave up 4 bases and J gave up 5 bases, with 20 bases separating them. The CDR3 has 16 residues. Germline V lookup: CDR1 LNHNV, CDR2 YYDKDF (reference sequence). The CDR3 reads CATSKRWTGGGETQYF. The CDR3 bases are TGTGCCACCAGCAAGCGCTGGACAGGCGGAGGGGAGACCCAGTACTTC.

This clonotype was detected many times. The genes are TRBV25-1 and TRBJ2-7; 9 bases align to TRBD1. Losses at the gene ends were 4 bases for V and 4 bases for J; bases not matched to a gene: 14. The CDR3 spans 17 residues. Germline V CDR1 and CDR2: MGHDK, SYGVNS. CDR3 residues: CASSVLLQGAQGYEQYF. For the CDR3, the DNA is TGTGCCAGCAGTGTGTTACTACAGGGGGCGCAAGGGTACGAGCAGTACTTC.

This clonotype was observed at least ten times. V usage is TRBV7-6 and J usage is TRBJ1-6; the match to TRBD1 covers 7 bases. The CDR3 has 15 amino acids. From germline, CDR1 is SGHVS and CDR2 FNYEAQ. The junction had 6 bases not matched to a gene; V was cut back by 5 bases and J by 5 bases. CDR3 nucleotide sequence: TGTGCCAGCAGCCTGGGACAGACCCATAATTCACCCCTCCACTTT. Amino acid sequence: CASSLGQTHNSPLHF.

At least ten counts were recorded for this clonotype. The rearrangement uses TRBV5-1 and TRBJ1-4; no definite D call. The CDR3 consists of 15 residues. CDR1 is SGHRS, CDR2 YFSETQ, per germline. Trimming stripped 0 bases from V and 3 bases from J, with 9 bases between. The CDR3 sequence: CASSLESPANEKLFF. CDR3 in DNA: TGCGCCAGCAGCTTGGAGTCACCGGCTAATGAAAAACTGTTTTTT.

This clonotype has ten or more counts. The chain has TRBV6-2 or TRBV6-3 and TRBJ2-2; tentatively, D is TRBD2 (5 bases). Germline CDR1 MNHEY, CDR2 SVGEGT. V gave up 4 bases and J gave up 4 bases, with 16 bases separating them. CDR3 length equals 16 residues. This CDR3 reads CASSFPSLGSTGELFF. The CDR3 bases are TGTGCCAGCAGTTTCCCCTCCCTAGGGAGCACCGGGGAGCTGTTTTTT.

This clonotype has a count of ten or more. The J gene is TRBJ2-7, the V gene TRBV3-1, with TRBD1 matching over 10 bases. Germline V CDR1 and CDR2: LGHDT, YNNKEL (reference sequence). CDR3 length equals 16 residues. Losses at the gene ends were 0 bases for V and 5 bases for J; bases not matched to a gene: 7. CDR3 nucleotide sequence: TGTGCCAGCAGCCAAGATTGGGGACAGGGGATCGACGAGCAGTACTTC. Its protein is CASSQDWGQGIDEQYF.

This clonotype was recorded many times. This chain connects TRBV6-5 to TRBJ2-7; the D gene is possibly TRBD2 (6 bases). V lost 5 bases, J lost 1 base, and 18 bases lay in between. This CDR3 comprises 16 residues. Germline CDR1 reads MNHEY; CDR2 reads SVGAGI. Here the CDR3 reads CASSPDGSQVSYEQYF. As DNA, the CDR3 is TGTGCCAGCAGTCCAGACGGGAGTCAAGTTTCCTACGAGCAGTACTTC.

This clonotype has a count of ten or more. The chain is built from TRBV2 and TRBJ2-3, with a weak D call TRBD1 (5 bases). The V gene lost 3 bases and the J gene lost 13 bases, with 11 bases spanning the gap. Germline CDR1 reads SNHLY; CDR2 reads FYNNEI. The length of the CDR3 is 11 residues. This CDR3 is CASSEGPGEYF. The CDR3 bases are TGTGCCAGCAGTGAGGGGCCCGGCGAGTATTTT.

This clonotype appeared many times. The chain uses TRBV20-1 and TRBJ1-5; TRBD1 is a possible D gene (6 bases). The CDR3 spans 19 residues. The V end was cut by 0 bases, the J end by 5 bases, with 26 bases between. Looked up from germline, CDR1 is DFQATT and CDR2 is SNEGSKA (reference sequence). The CDR3 sequence is CSARDGSQGNPFLDQPQHF. In DNA form, the CDR3 reads TGCAGTGCTAGAGATGGCTCGCAGGGGAATCCTTTCCTGGATCAGCCCCAGCATTTT.

The chain recombines TRBV6-5 with TRBJ1-1; a possible D gene is TRBD1 (6 bases). Germline V gene sequence: CDR1 MNHEY, CDR2 SVGAGI. This CDR3 has 12 amino acids. The V gene lost 5 bases and the J gene lost 7 bases, with 11 bases spanning the gap. This CDR3 reads CASSQGPHEAFF. CDR3 sequence (DNA): TGTGCCAGCAGTCAGGGGCCGCATGAAGCTTTCTTT.

This clonotype has a count of ten or more. The rearrangement links TRBV7-6 to TRBJ2-5, with D perhaps given as TRBD1 or TRBD2 (5 bases each). The CDR3 contains 13 residues. Germline values: CDR1 SGHVS, CDR2 FNYEAQ. Trimming removed 6 bases at V and 4 bases at J, with 12 bases between. CDR3: CASSLTRGETQYF. CDR3 bases: TGTGCCAGCAGTCTCACGAGGGGAGAGACCCAGTACTTC.

In its sample, this clonotype was seen many times. The J gene is TRBJ2-1, the V gene TRBV5-1; TRBD2 matches at 8 bases. There are 15 residues in the CDR3. Germline CDR1 SGHRS, CDR2 YFSETQ. J was trimmed by 5 bases and V by 1 base; bases with no gene match: 5. This chain's CDR3 is CASSLTGGGNNEQFF. DNA of the CDR3: TGCGCCAGCAGCTTGACAGGCGGGGGGAACAATGAGCAGTTCTTC.

The chain is built from TRBV12-2 and TRBJ1-5. TRBV12-2 is flagged as a pseudogene. This CDR3 has 13 residues. The CDR3 DNA is TGTGCAAGTCGCTCTTGCTCCAATCAGCCCCAGAATTTT. Amino acids: CASRSCSNQPQNF.